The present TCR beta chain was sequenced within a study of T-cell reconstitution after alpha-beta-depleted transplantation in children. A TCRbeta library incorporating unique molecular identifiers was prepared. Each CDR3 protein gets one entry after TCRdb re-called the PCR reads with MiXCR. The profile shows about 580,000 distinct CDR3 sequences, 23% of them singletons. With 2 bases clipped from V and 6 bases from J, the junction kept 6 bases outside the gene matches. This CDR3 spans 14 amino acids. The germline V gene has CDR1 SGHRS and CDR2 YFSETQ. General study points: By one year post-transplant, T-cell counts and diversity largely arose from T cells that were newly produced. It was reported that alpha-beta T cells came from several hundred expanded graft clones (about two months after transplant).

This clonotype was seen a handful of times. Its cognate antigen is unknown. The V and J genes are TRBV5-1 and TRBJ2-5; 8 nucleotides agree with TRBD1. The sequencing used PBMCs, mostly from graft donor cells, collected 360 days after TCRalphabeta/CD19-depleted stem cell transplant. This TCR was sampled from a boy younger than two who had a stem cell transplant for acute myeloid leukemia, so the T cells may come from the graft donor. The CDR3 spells CASSFGQGAKTQYF. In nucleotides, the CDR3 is TGCGCCAGCAGCTTCGGGCAGGGGGCGAAGACCCAGTACTTC. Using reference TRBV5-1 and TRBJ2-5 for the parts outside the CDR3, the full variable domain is KAGVTQTPRYLIKTRGQQVTLSCSPISGHRSVSWYQQTPGQGLQFLFEYFSETQRNKGNFPGRFSGRQFSNSRSEMNVSTLELGDSALYLCASSFGQGAKTQYFGPGTRLLVL.